Described below is a single T cell receptor beta chain sequence and its context. Its antigen is as yet unknown. The data are from a study of cytomegalovirus exposure and HLA in healthy donors. Study results and limitations: Roughly uniform depth of sequencing across donors was assumed in presence/absence analyses. In a later analysis, TCR beta V- and J-gene trimming showed a link to a missense DCLRE1C variant. 87-base-pair reads could not separate some V segments, including TRBV6-2 and TRBV6-3.

Primers for the PCR totalled 60 Vbeta and 13 Jbeta. The repertoire was sequenced with immunoSEQ multiplex PCR; TCRdb's copy has only in-frame clones and lacks some. The data hold around 150,000 clones, with roughly 80% observed a single time. The CDR3 runs 16 residues. Unmatched junction bases numbered 12, after V lost 6 bases and J lost 5 bases. CDR1 and CDR2 (germline): SGHAT, FQNNGV. Donors consisted of healthy bone marrow donors. Sequenced: PBMCs. The TCR originated in a human donor in good health. The chain links TRBV11-2 to TRBJ2-2; 7 nucleotides agree with TRBD1. CDR3 DNA sequence: TGTGCCAGCAGTCAAATGCCGGGACAGACGACCGGGGAGCTGTTTTTT. Translated, it gives CASSQMPGQTTGELFF.